These 15 T cell receptor beta chains originate from one sample sequenced in a study of blood T cell repertoires in COVID-19. This table comes from immunoSEQ multiplex PCR, and its TCRdb copy is limited to in-frame clones, with some not included. Of approximately 71,000 clones listed, less than 80% are singletons. Sequences were obtained from peripheral blood. The receptors were sampled from a man aged 60 to 69 with active or convalescent COVID-19.

This chain joins TRBV24-1 and TRBJ2-2; unclear D gene. Trimming took off 3 bases at V and 4 bases at J, with 11 bases between the two ends. Germline V gene sequence: CDR1 KGHDR, CDR2 SFDVKD. The CDR3 totals 15 residues. This CDR3 is CATSDLGDLTGELFF. The DNA for the CDR3 is TGTGCCACCAGTGATCTAGGAGACCTCACCGGGGAGCTGTTTTTT.

This sequence joins TRBV6-2 or TRBV6-3 and TRBJ2-7, with D possibly being TRBD1 (6 bases). Between the trimmed V and J ends, which lost 0 bases and 1 base, there was a span of 16 bases. Germline CDR1 MNHEY, CDR2 SVGEGT. CDR3 size: 17 residues. Written as DNA, the CDR3 is TGTGCCAGCAGTTACTCGAGGCCCGGGACACGTTCCTACGAGCAGTACTTC. This translates into CASSYSRPGTRSYEQYF.

The chain carries TRBV2 and TRBJ2-2, with TRBD1 identical over 9 bases. The CDR3 spans 14 residues. The trim removed 6 bases at V and 7 bases at J, leaving 6 bases unmatched. Germline V gene lookup returns CDR1 SNHLY and CDR2 FYNNEI. The CDR3 DNA sequence: TGTGCCAGCAGAGGGGACAGGGCGGTCGGGGAGCTGTTTTTT. This translates into CASRGDRAVGELFF.

This clone was detected only a few times. The rearrangement links TRBV5-6 to TRBJ2-7; 7 positions agree with TRBD1. The CDR3 is made up of 13 amino acids. Germline trimming cut 3 bases from V and 1 base from J; bases unmatched to any gene: 1. Germline CDR1 SGHDT, CDR2 YYEEEE. CDR3 DNA: TGTGCCAGCAGCTCGGGACAGTCCTACGAGCAGTACTTC. Translating gives CASSSGQSYEQYF.

The chain uses TRBV18 and TRBJ2-1; 8 bases align to TRBD2. The CDR3 has 16 residues. Germline assignment: CDR1 KGHSH and CDR2 LQKENI. V shed 3 bases, J shed 5 bases, and the junction held 9 bases outside the gene matches. The CDR3 sequence: CASSPRAGGAHNEQFF. Here the CDR3 DNA reads TGTGCCAGCTCACCCCGTGCCGGGGGGGCCCACAATGAGCAGTTCTTC.

The chain has TRBV2 and TRBJ1-1, with TRBD1 matching over 7 bases. Germline-derived CDR1 and CDR2 are SNHLY and FYNNEI. This CDR3 has 14 residues. The V and J ends lost 6 bases and 2 bases, in that order; junction bases with no gene match: 6. CDR3 in DNA: TGTGCCAGCAGCATCCAGGGGGAAAACACTGAAGCTTTCTTT. This translates into CASSIQGENTEAFF.

This clone has just a few counts. V gene TRBV3-1 (or the pseudogene TRBV3-2) combines with J gene TRBJ2-1; TRBD2 matches at 7 bases. The J segment lost 6 bases and the V segment lost 2 bases, leaving 1 base of the junction unmatched. The CDR3 loop spans 13 amino acids. Germline V gene sequence: CDR1 LGHDT, CDR2 YNNKEL (reference sequence). CDR3 sequence reads: CASSQRTSNEQFF. In nucleotides, the CDR3 is TGTGCCAGCAGCCAACGGACTAGCAATGAGCAGTTCTTC.

This chain connects TRBV5-1 to TRBJ2-5; D perhaps matches TRBD1 (5 bases). Germline CDR1 SGHRS, CDR2 YFSETQ. This CDR3 comprises 14 residues. V lost 7 bases and J 4 bases, leaving 17 bases between the germline ends. This chain's CDR3 is CASCCGRAGETQYF. In DNA, the CDR3 is TGCGCCAGCTGCTGTGGCAGGGCAGGAGAGACCCAGTACTTC.

The DNA of the CDR3 is TGTGCCAGCAGCTTGTTGGGGGCGGCTCAGCCCCAGCATTTT. Residues: CASSLLGAAQPQHF. This chain joins TRBV5-6 and TRBJ1-5; TRBD1 might be the D (6 bases). Germline V gene sequence: CDR1 SGHDT, CDR2 YYEEEE. CDR3 length: 14 amino acids. Trimming cost V 1 base and J 6 bases, with 11 bases left between them.

The chain carries TRBV27 and TRBJ1-1; D is perhaps TRBD1 (5 bases). The CDR3 is 14 amino acids. Germline V gives CDR1 MNHEY, CDR2 SMNVEV (reference sequence). The germline V and J ends were trimmed by 3 bases and 5 bases, with 13 bases remaining between them. The CDR3 DNA reads as TGTGCCAGCAGTTTTTGGGGGGGTGATACTGAAGCTTTCTTT. It translates to CASSFWGGDTEAFF.

The table lists this clone with a count of one. J is TRBJ2-1 and V is TRBV2; 10 nucleotides line up with TRBD2. This CDR3 contains 16 residues. Germline values: CDR1 SNHLY, CDR2 FYNNEI. J was trimmed by 6 bases and V by 8 bases; bases with no gene match: 13. Here the CDR3 DNA reads TGTGCCAGCCTGATACCGGGACTAGCGAGCTCCAATGAGCAGTTCTTC. It encodes CASLIPGLASSNEQFF.

V is TRBV2 and J is TRBJ1-4; D gene uncertain. V was pared by 6 bases and J by 1 base, with 6 bases between. CDR3 size: 13 residues. CDR1 SNHLY and CDR2 FYNNEI come from the germline V gene. The CDR3 sequence is CASRRETNEKLFF. Written as DNA, the CDR3 is TGTGCCAGCAGGAGGGAAACTAATGAAAAACTGTTTTTT. Full variable domain (missing parts from reference TRBV2 and TRBJ1-4): EPEVTQTPSHQVTQMGQEVILRCVPISNHLYFYWYRQILGQKVEFLVSFYNNEISEKSEIFDDQFSVERPDGSNFTLKIRSTKLEDSAMYFCASRRETNEKLFFGSGTQLSVL.

The chain recombines TRBV20-1 with TRBJ2-3; 9 bases match TRBD2. With 4 bases clipped from V and 3 bases from J, the junction kept 11 bases outside the gene matches. CDR3 length: 16 amino acids. Germline CDR1 reads DFQATT; CDR2 reads SNEGSKA (reference sequence). CDR3 amino acids: CSATEGGGAWTDTQYF. CDR3 nucleotide sequence: TGCAGTGCTACTGAGGGCGGGGGGGCCTGGACAGATACGCAGTATTTT.

The V call is TRBV3-1 (or the pseudogene TRBV3-2), the J call TRBJ1-1, with TRBD1 identical over 7 bases. This CDR3 region has 13 residues. V was pared by 6 bases and J by 5 bases, with 6 bases of the junction left unmatched. Looked up from germline, CDR1 is LGHDT and CDR2 is YNNKEL (reference sequence). The chain's CDR3 is CASSNRGGTEAFF. The DNA of the CDR3 is TGTGCCAGCAGTAACAGGGGAGGTACTGAAGCTTTCTTT.

This chain joins TRBV5-5 and TRBJ2-1; 7 bases fit TRBD2. Trimming cost V 0 bases and J 4 bases; bases outside gene matches: 4. The length of the CDR3 is 15 residues. Germline V gene sequence: CDR1 SGHKS, CDR2 YYEKEE (reference sequence). The DNA of the CDR3 is TGTGCCAGCAGCTTGGGAGGCGGGGGTTACAATGAGCAGTTCTTC. Its protein product is CASSLGGGGYNEQFF. Looking up the rest from reference TRBV5-5 and TRBJ2-1 gives the full variable domain: DAGVTQSPTHLIKTRGQQVTLRCSPISGHKSVSWYQQVLGQGPQFIFQYYEKEERGRGNFPDRFSARQFPNYSSELNVNALLLGDSALYLCASSLGGGGYNEQFFGPGTRLTVL.